Listed below are T cell receptor beta chains from one sample, sequenced in a study of human T cells and chemical hapten exposure. TCRdb re-called the RACE reads with MiXCR, one entry per CDR3 protein. The data contain tens of thousands of distinct CDR3 sequences, around 9.5% of them seen just once; the ten biggest clones take up around 3.6%. The sample in question was whole blood, obtained in connection with sensitization to the hapten diphenylcyclopropenone (DPC). These receptors all stem from a woman aged 40 to 50 with alopecia areata. Some clones in this sample may be carry-over from other donors' samples. The CDR3 runs from the conserved cysteine through the conserved F or W. The D gene is left open where the match is weak. Where a row states a size, it is once, few, many or the class of an expanded clone; other rows omit it.

CDR3aa | CDR3nt | j_gene | d_gene | v_gene | abundance
CASSQDWVGAYGYTF | TGCGCCAGCAGCCAAGATTGGGTCGGCGCCTATGGCTACACCTTC | TRBJ1-2 | NA | TRBV4-3 | many
CASSLVPGHSMSYTF | TGTGCCAGCAGTTTGGTGCCGGGACACTCGATGAGCTACACCTTC | TRBJ1-2 | NA | TRBV6-5 | few
CASSAGTGNTEAFF | TGTGCCAGCAGCGCCGGGACAGGGAACACTGAAGCTTTCTTT | TRBJ1-1 | TRBD1 | TRBV7-8 | many
CASSGQGAIVYQETQYF | TGTGCCAGCAGTGGACAGGGGGCTATAGTGTACCAAGAGACCCAGTACTTC | TRBJ2-5 | TRBD1 | TRBV28 | NA
CASSYPLGAGGLGGSLDTQYF | TGTGCCAGCAGTTACCCCCTGGGAGCGGGGGGTCTCGGGGGCTCTTTAGATACGCAGTATTTT | TRBJ2-3 | TRBD2 | TRBV6-2/TRBV6-3 | few
CASSLDPGLAGHEQFF | TGTGCCAGCAGCTTAGATCCGGGACTAGCGGGCCATGAGCAGTTCTTC | TRBJ2-1 | TRBD2 | TRBV11-2 | many
CARFLPEPGLAGGQPGADTQYF | TGTGCACGGTTCTTACCGGAGCCGGGACTAGCGGGGGGCCAACCCGGGGCAGATACGCAGTATTTT | TRBJ2-3 | TRBD2 | TRBV2 | many
CASTLGAADQPQHF | TGTGCCAGCACCCTTGGGGCAGCCGACCAGCCCCAGCATTTT | TRBJ1-5 | NA | TRBV2 | many
CASSLGGSFEQFF | TGTGCCAGCAGCTTAGGAGGAAGTTTTGAGCAGTTCTTC | TRBJ2-1 | NA | TRBV7-6 | few
CASSRLDRAYGAFF | TGTGCCAGCAGCCGACTTGACAGGGCTTACGGAGCTTTCTTT | TRBJ1-1 | TRBD1 | TRBV3-1 | NA
CAISEPAVSAEAFF | TGTGCCATCAGTGAGCCCGCTGTATCCGCTGAAGCTTTCTTT | TRBJ1-1 | NA | TRBV10-3 | many
CASTPTGDTYNEQFF | TGTGCCAGCACCCCAACAGGGGACACCTACAATGAGCAGTTCTTC | TRBJ2-1 | TRBD1 | TRBV6-2/TRBV6-3 | NA
CSASRRGGSYEQYF | TGCAGTGCTAGTAGGCGCGGGGGGTCCTACGAGCAGTACTTC | TRBJ2-7 | TRBD2 | TRBV20-1 | many
CASSPKLSGQGSDTQYF | TGTGCCAGCAGTCCCAAACTCTCAGGACAGGGGTCAGATACGCAGTATTTT | TRBJ2-3 | TRBD1 | TRBV11-2 | NA
CSARDLRGGYNEQFF | TGCAGTGCTAGAGATCTCCGGGGGGGGTACAATGAGCAGTTCTTC | TRBJ2-1 | TRBD2 | TRBV20-1 | many
CASSSTGGAGQPQHF | TGTGCCAGCAGTTCGACAGGGGGCGCAGGACAGCCCCAGCATTTT | TRBJ1-5 | TRBD1 | TRBV28 | many
CASSVATPDIQFF | TGTGCCAGCAGCGTAGCCACTCCGGACATTCAGTTCTTC | TRBJ2-1 | NA | TRBV9 | few
CASSLGGPSGYTF | TGTGCCAGCAGCTTGGGGGGACCCAGCGGCTACACCTTC | TRBJ1-2 | NA | TRBV7-8 | few
CSVAPTARGDTQYF | TGCAGCGTTGCTCCCACCGCCCGGGGAGATACGCAGTATTTT | TRBJ2-3 | NA | TRBV29-1 | many
CASTRQQPGNTIYF | TGTGCCAGCACCCGCCAACAGCCCGGAAACACCATATATTTT | TRBJ1-3 | NA | TRBV7-8 | few
CACSLAPSGQMNTEAFF | TGTGCCTGCAGCTTGGCCCCTTCGGGACAGATGAACACTGAAGCTTTCTTT | TRBJ1-1 | TRBD1 | TRBV5-5 | NA
CAISDPLTGDNEQFF | TGTGCCATCAGTGACCCCCTAACGGGGGACAATGAGCAGTTCTTC | TRBJ2-1 | NA | TRBV10-3 | many
CASSFLERGGEQFF | TGTGCCAGCAGCTTCCTCGAGAGGGGCGGCGAGCAGTTCTTC | TRBJ2-1 | NA | TRBV7-2 | many
CASSQAGTVAHGYTF | TGCGCCAGCAGCCAGGCCGGGACAGTTGCTCATGGCTACACCTTC | TRBJ1-2 | TRBD1 | TRBV4-1 | many
CSARQAAYSNQPQHF | TGCAGTGCTAGACAGGCGGCGTATAGCAATCAGCCCCAGCATTTT | TRBJ1-5 | NA | TRBV20-1 | NA
CASRAAGIYEQYF | TGTGCCAGCAGAGCAGCAGGGATCTACGAGCAGTACTTC | TRBJ2-7 | NA | TRBV6-2/TRBV6-3 | few
CASSPWDRELQYF | TGTGCCAGCTCACCATGGGACAGGGAGCTTCAGTACTTC | TRBJ2-4 | TRBD1 | TRBV18 | many
CASSVAGGIYEQYF | TGTGCCAGCAGCGTAGCGGGGGGTATCTACGAGCAGTACTTC | TRBJ2-7 | TRBD2 | TRBV9 | NA
CASSDDTNEKLFF | TGTGCCAGCAGCGACGACACAAATGAAAAACTGTTTTTT | TRBJ1-4 | NA | TRBV7-9 | few
CASSRQGSYEQYF | TGTGCCAGTAGCCGACAGGGCTCCTACGAGCAGTACTTC | TRBJ2-7 | TRBD1 | TRBV19 | few
CASSQKPPGPTTGSNEKLFF | TGCGCCAGCAGCCAGAAACCACCGGGGCCAACGACAGGAAGTAATGAAAAACTGTTTTTT | TRBJ1-4 | NA | TRBV4-1 | NA
CASSLEVQAYNEQFF | TGCGCCAGCAGCCTAGAGGTCCAGGCGTACAATGAGCAGTTCTTC | TRBJ2-1 | NA | TRBV4-1 | many
CASSPPGLGSNQPQHF | TGTGCCAGCAGTCCCCCGGGCTTGGGGAGCAATCAGCCCCAGCATTTT | TRBJ1-5 | NA | TRBV6-6 | few
CASSHSGGVFNTIYF | TGTGCCAGCAGCCATTCTGGAGGGGTTTTCAACACCATATATTTT | TRBJ1-3 | NA | TRBV3-1 | few
CASSFEGGRYGYTF | TGTGCCAGCAGCTTCGAAGGGGGGCGCTATGGCTACACCTTC | TRBJ1-2 | NA | TRBV5-4 | NA
CASSQGGTGSGYGYTF | TGTGCCAGCAGCCAAGGGGGGACAGGGTCCGGCTATGGCTACACCTTC | TRBJ1-2 | TRBD1 | TRBV7-2 | many
CAWRKTVNQPQHF | TGTGCCTGGAGGAAGACAGTAAATCAGCCCCAGCATTTT | TRBJ1-5 | NA | TRBV30 | many
CASSFIVAGGLPGKLFF | TGTGCCAGCAGTTTCATCGTAGCGGGAGGGCTTCCCGGGAAGCTGTTTTTT | TRBJ2-2 | TRBD2 | TRBV7-2 | NA
CASSLAGTRDYEQYF | TGTGCCAGCAGCTTAGCGGGTACAAGGGACTACGAGCAGTACTTC | TRBJ2-7 | NA | TRBV7-9 | once
CASSLGPGREEKLFF | TGTGCCAGCAGCTTAGGGCCGGGGAGGGAGGAAAAACTGTTTTTT | TRBJ1-4 | NA | TRBV7-8 | many
CASSGQGTSYEQYF | TGTGCCAGCAGCGGACAGGGAACCTCCTACGAGCAGTACTTC | TRBJ2-7 | TRBD1 | TRBV7-9 | NA
CASSSGPSTANYGYTF | TGTGCCAGCAGCTCCGGGCCCTCAACGGCTAACTATGGCTACACCTTC | TRBJ1-2 | NA | TRBV9 | many
CASSYTFLTSGGSYEQYF | TGTGCCAGCAGTTACACCTTCCTCACTAGCGGGGGCTCCTACGAGCAGTACTTC | TRBJ2-7 | TRBD2 | TRBV6-5 | many
CASSESRGRGTDTQYF | TGTGCCAGCAGTGAATCAAGGGGCCGAGGGACAGATACGCAGTATTTT | TRBJ2-3 | NA | TRBV25-1 | NA
CASSLASGSTDTQYF | TGTGCCAGCAGCTTGGCTTCAGGTAGCACAGATACGCAGTATTTT | TRBJ2-3 | NA | TRBV7-6 | NA
CASSSLLGGNGYTF | TGTGCCAGCAGTTCGCTCCTAGGGGGTAATGGCTACACCTTC | TRBJ1-2 | NA | TRBV28 | many
CASSFTGTGSDEAFF | TGTGCCAGCAGTTTTACTGGGACAGGGTCGGATGAAGCTTTCTTT | TRBJ1-1 | TRBD1 | TRBV27 | many
CASSQIQGPQHF | TGCGCCAGCAGCCAGATTCAGGGACCCCAGCATTTT | TRBJ1-5 | NA | TRBV4-1 | few